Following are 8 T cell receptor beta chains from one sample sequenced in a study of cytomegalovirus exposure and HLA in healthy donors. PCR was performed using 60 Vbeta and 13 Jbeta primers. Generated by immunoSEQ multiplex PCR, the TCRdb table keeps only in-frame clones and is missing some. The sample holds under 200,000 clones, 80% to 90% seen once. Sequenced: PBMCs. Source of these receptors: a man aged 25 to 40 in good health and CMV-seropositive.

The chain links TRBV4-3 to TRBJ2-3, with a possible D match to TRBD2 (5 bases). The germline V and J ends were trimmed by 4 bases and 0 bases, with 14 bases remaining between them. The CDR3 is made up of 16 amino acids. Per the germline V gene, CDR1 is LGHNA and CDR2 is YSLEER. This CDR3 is CASSRTTMVSTDTQYF. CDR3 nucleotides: TGCGCCAGCAGCCGAACGACTATGGTGAGCACAGATACGCAGTATTTT.

The CDR3 sequence is CASTTTENPYQPQHF. DNA of the CDR3: TGTGCCAGCACCACGACAGAAAACCCTTATCAGCCCCAGCATTTT. The rearrangement joins TRBV7-8 to TRBJ1-5, with a tentative D call TRBD1 (5 bases). The length of the CDR3 is 15 residues. CDR1 and CDR2 from the germline V gene are SGHVS and FQNEAQ. V was trimmed by 7 bases and J by 5 bases, leaving 18 bases between them.

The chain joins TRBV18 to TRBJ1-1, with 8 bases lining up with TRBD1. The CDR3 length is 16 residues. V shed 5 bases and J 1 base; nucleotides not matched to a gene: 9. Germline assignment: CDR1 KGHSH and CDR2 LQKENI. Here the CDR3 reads CASSTGQGRENTEAFF. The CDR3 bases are TGTGCCAGCTCAACTGGACAGGGCAGAGAGAACACTGAAGCTTTCTTT.

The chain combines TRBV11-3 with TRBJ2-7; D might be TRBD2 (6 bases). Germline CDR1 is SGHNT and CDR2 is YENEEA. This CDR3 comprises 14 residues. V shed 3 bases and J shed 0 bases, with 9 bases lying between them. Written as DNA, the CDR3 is TGTGCCAGCAGCTTGTCCGGGAGCTCCTACGAGCAGTACTTC. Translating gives CASSLSGSSYEQYF.

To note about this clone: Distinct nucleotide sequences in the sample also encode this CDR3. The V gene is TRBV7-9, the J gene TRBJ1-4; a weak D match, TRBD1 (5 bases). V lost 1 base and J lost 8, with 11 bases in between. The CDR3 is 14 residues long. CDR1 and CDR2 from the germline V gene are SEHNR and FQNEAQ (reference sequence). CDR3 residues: CASSLGQGVEKLFF. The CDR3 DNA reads TGTGCCAGCAGCTTAGGTCAGGGTGTAGAAAAACTGTTTTTT. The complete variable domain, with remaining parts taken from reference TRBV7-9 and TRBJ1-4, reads DTGVSQNPRHKITKRGQNVTFRCDPISEHNRLYWYRQTLGQGPEFLTYFQNEAQLEKSRLLSDRFSAERPKGSFSTLEIQRTEQGDSAMYLCASSLGQGVEKLFFGSGTQLSVL.

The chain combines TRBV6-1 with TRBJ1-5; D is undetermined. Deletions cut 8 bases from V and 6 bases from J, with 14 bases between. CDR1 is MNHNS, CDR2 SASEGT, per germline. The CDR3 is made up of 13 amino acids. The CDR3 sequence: CASGRGGGQPQHF. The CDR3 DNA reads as TGTGCCAGCGGGCGGGGAGGTGGTCAGCCCCAGCATTTT.

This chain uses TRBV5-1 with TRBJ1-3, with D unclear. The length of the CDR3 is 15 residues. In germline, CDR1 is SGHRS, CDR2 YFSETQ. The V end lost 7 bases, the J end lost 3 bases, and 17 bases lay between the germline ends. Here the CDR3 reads CASQQDGGLGNTIYF. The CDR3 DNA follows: TGCGCCAGCCAACAAGATGGTGGTCTTGGAAACACCATATATTTT.

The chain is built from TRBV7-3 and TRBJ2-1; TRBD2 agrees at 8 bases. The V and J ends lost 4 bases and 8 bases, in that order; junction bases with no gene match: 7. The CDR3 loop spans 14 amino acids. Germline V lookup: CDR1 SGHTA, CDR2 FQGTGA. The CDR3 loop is CASSSGTSLHEQFF. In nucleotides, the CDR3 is TGTGCCAGCAGCTCCGGGACTAGTCTCCATGAGCAGTTCTTC.